The 10 T cell receptor beta chains in this list originate from one sample, sequenced in a study of T cells in Graves' hyperthyroidism and ophthalmopathy. RNA transcripts provided the source from which TCR beta CDR3 regions were amplified. With the HTBI primer set, the TCR CDR3 went through a first round of RT-PCR. TCRdb re-called the multiplex PCR reads with MiXCR, one entry per CDR3 protein. The data show some 690,000 distinct CDR3 sequences, roughly 17% seen once. Sequenced: blood. The source of these receptors is a man in his forties or fifties with Graves' hyperthyroidism.

This clonotype was seen many times. The chain uses TRBV28 and TRBJ2-1; TRBD2 matches at 8 bases. CDR1 is MDHEN and CDR2 is SYDVKM in the germline V gene. V lost 4 bases to trimming and J lost 0 bases; unmatched junction nucleotides: 8. CDR3 length: 17 residues. The CDR3 here is CASSSRLAFISYNEQFF. The CDR3 bases are TGTGCCAGCAGTTCCAGACTAGCGTTTATCTCCTACAATGAGCAGTTCTTC.

This clonotype was seen more than once but under ten times. The genes are TRBV20-1 and TRBJ2-5; D not certain. The CDR3 extends over 10 amino acids. Germline CDR1 is DFQATT and CDR2 is SNEGSKA (reference sequence). The CDR3 coding sequence is TGCAGCATTAGACGAGAGACCCAGTACTTC. Translation: CSIRRETQYF.

V is TRBV6-1 and J is TRBJ2-6; 7 bases line up with TRBD1. The V and J ends lost 1 base and 0 bases, in that order; junction bases with no gene match: 3. Germline V gene sequence: CDR1 MNHNS, CDR2 SASEGT. CDR3 length: 17 residues. CDR3: CASSEGDRVSGANVLTF. The CDR3, as DNA: TGTGCCAGCAGTGAAGGAGACAGGGTCTCTGGGGCCAACGTCCTGACTTTC.

The table lists this clonotype with a few counts. The genes are TRBV28 and TRBJ2-1; D is unclear. V lost 7 bases and J lost 6, with 7 bases in between. This CDR3 comprises 11 residues. Per germline, CDR1 MDHEN and CDR2 SYDVKM. CDR3: CASIGSNEQFF. The CDR3 nucleotides are TGTGCCAGCATCGGCAGCAATGAGCAGTTCTTC.

The chain couples TRBV7-8 to TRBJ2-7, with TRBD2 as a possible D gene (6 bases). Trimming removed 1 base from V and 3 bases from J, with 16 bases in between. Germline-derived CDR1 and CDR2 are SGHVS and FQNEAQ. This CDR3 has 16 residues. CDR3 nucleotide sequence: TGTGCCAGCAGCTTAGTTCGGGGGTATCCAAGCTACGAGCAGTACTTC. It encodes CASSLVRGYPSYEQYF.

Ten or more counts support this clonotype. The rearrangement joins TRBV12-3 or TRBV12-4 to TRBJ1-1, with D maybe TRBD1 (5 bases). V lost 6 bases and J 4 bases, leaving 12 bases between the germline ends. This CDR3 has 13 amino acids. CDR3 DNA: TGTGCCAGCAGCGGCGGGGGAACCACTGAAGCTTTCTTT. Its translation is CASSGGGTTEAFF.

This clonotype was observed many times. The rearrangement joins TRBV30 to TRBJ1-1; D unresolved. Germline V CDR1 and CDR2: GTSNPN, SVGIG (reference sequence). This CDR3 region has 14 residues. Trimming stripped 0 bases from V and 0 bases from J, with 8 bases between. In DNA form, the CDR3 reads TGTGCCTGGAGTGTCAGACGGATGAACACTGAAGCTTTCTTT. Residues: CAWSVRRMNTEAFF.

This clonotype has a count of ten or more. The chain is built from TRBV5-1 and TRBJ2-7; D is possibly TRBD1 (5 bases). Germline assignment: CDR1 SGHRS and CDR2 YFSETQ. Trimming pared 4 bases from V and 0 bases from J, leaving 11 bases between. This CDR3 contains 14 residues. CDR3 residues: CASSQGAASYEQYF. CDR3 in DNA: TGCGCCAGCAGCCAGGGCGCGGCCTCCTACGAGCAGTACTTC.

This clonotype showed up just a few times. The chain links TRBV7-8 to TRBJ2-1, with 11 bases matching TRBD2. Germline loops: CDR1 SGHVS, CDR2 FQNEAQ. J was trimmed by 5 bases and V by 1 base; bases with no gene match: 7. The CDR3 has 17 residues. CDR3 region: CASSLVPSGRPHNEQFF. CDR3 sequence (DNA): TGTGCCAGCAGCTTAGTCCCTAGCGGGAGGCCCCACAATGAGCAGTTCTTC.

At least ten counts were recorded for this clonotype. This chain joins TRBV12-3 or TRBV12-4 and TRBJ1-3; D unresolved. V was clipped by 7 bases and J by 0 bases, with 19 bases between them. The CDR3 consists of 17 residues. This chain's CDR3 is CASTPGDAGYSGNTIYF. CDR3 nucleotide sequence: TGTGCCAGCACCCCAGGTGACGCCGGATACTCTGGAAACACCATATATTTT.